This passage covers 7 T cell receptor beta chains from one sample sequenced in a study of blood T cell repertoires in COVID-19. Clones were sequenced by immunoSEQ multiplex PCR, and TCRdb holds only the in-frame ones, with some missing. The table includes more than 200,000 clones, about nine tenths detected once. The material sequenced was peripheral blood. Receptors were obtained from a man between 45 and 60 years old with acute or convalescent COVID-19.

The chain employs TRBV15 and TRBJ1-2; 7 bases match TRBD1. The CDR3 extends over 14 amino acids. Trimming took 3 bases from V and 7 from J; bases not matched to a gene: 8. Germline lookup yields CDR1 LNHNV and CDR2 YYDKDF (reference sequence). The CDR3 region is CATSRRETGPGYTF. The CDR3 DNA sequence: TGTGCCACCAGCAGGAGGGAGACAGGGCCTGGCTACACCTTC. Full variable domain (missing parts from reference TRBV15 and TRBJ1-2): DAMVIQNPRYQVTQFGKPVTLSCSQTLNHNVMYWYQQKSSQAPKLLFHYYDKDFNNEADTPDNFQSRRPNTSFCFLDIRSPGLGDTAMYLCATSRRETGPGYTFGSGTRLTVV.

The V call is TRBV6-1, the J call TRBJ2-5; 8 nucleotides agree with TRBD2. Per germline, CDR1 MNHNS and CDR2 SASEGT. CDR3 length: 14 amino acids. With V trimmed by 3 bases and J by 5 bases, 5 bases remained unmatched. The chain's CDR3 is CASSDRGGWETQYF. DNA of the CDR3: TGTGCCAGCAGTGACCGGGGGGGATGGGAGACCCAGTACTTC.

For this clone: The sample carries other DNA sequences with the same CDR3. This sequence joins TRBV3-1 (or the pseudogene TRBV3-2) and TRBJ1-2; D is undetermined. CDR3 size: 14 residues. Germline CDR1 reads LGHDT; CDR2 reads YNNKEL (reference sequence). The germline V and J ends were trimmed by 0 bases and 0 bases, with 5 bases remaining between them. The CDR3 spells CASSQEGANYGYTF. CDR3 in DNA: TGTGCCAGCAGCCAAGAGGGAGCTAACTATGGCTACACCTTC.

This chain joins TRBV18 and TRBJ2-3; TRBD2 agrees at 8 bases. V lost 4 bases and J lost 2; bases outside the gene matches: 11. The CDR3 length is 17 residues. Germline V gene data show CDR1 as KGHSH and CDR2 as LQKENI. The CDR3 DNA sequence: TGTGCCAGCTCACGACTAAGGAGCGGGGGAGACACAGATACGCAGTATTTT. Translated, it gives CASSRLRSGGDTDTQYF.

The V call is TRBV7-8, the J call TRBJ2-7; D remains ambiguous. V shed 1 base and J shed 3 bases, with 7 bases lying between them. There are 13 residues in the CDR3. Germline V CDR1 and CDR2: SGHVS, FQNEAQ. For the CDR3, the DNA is TGTGCCAGCAGCTTAGTAGATCGCTACGAGCAGTACTTC. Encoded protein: CASSLVDRYEQYF.

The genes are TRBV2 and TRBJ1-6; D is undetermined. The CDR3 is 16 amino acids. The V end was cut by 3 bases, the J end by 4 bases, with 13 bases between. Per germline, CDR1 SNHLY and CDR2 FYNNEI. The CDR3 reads CASSERASTYNSPLHF. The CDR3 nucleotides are TGTGCCAGCAGTGAGAGGGCGAGTACTTATAATTCACCCCTCCACTTT.

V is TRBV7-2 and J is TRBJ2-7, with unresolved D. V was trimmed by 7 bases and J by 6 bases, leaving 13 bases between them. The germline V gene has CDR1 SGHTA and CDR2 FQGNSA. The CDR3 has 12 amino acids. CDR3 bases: TGTGCCAGCACCCAGCAGGAAGCCGAGCAGTACTTC. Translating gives CASTQQEAEQYF.